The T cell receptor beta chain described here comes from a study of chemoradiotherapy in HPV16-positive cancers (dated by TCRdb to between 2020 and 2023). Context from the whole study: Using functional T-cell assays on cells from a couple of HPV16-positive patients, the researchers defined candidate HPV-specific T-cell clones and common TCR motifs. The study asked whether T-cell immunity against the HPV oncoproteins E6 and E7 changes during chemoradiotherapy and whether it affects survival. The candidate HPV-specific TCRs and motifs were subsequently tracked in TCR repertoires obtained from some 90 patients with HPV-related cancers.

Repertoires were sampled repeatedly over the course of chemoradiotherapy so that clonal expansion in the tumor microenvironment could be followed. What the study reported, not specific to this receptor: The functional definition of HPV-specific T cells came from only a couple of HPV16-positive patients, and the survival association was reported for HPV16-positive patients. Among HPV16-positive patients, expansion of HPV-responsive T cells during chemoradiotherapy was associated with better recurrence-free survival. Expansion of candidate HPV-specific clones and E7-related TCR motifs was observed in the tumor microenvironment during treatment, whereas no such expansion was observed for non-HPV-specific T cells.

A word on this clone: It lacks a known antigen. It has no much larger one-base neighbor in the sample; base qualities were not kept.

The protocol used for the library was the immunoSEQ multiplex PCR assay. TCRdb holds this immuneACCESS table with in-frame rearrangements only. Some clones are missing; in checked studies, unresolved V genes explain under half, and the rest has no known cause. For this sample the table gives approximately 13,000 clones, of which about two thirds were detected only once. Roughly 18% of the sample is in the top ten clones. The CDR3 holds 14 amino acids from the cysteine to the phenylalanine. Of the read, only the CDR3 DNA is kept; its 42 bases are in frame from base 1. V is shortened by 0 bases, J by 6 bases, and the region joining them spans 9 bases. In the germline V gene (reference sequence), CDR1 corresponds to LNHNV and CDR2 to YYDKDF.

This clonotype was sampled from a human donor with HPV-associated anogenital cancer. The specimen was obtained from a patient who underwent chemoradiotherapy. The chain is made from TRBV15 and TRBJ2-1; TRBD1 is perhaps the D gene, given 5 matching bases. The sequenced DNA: TGTGCCACCAGCAGAGATTACCAGGGCAATGAGCAGTTCTTC. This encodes CATSRDYQGNEQFF. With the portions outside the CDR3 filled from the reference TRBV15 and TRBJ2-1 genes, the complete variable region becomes DAMVIQNPRYQVTQFGKPVTLSCSQTLNHNVMYWYQQKSSQAPKLLFHYYDKDFNNEADTPDNFQSRRPNTSFCFLDIRSPGLGDTAMYLCATSRDYQGNEQFFGPGTRLTVL.